The 22 T cell receptor beta chains below come from one sample, sequenced in a study of radiotherapy plus CTLA-4 blockade in lung cancer. The assay was immunoSEQ multiplex PCR, and TCRdb's table has in-frame clones only and misses some. The repertoire holds around 99,000 clones, with about 86% as singletons. Material: peripheral blood, obtained from a patient treated with radiotherapy plus ipilimumab. These receptors originate from a human donor with non-small cell lung cancer that progressed on radiotherapy plus ipilimumab.

This clone appeared a single time. The chain is built from TRBV6-5 and TRBJ1-1, with D unresolved. This CDR3 has 14 residues. From germline, CDR1 is MNHEY and CDR2 SVGAGI. V shed 8 bases and J shed 4 bases, with 17 bases lying between them. The chain's CDR3 is CASLDRSDSTEAFF. The CDR3 DNA reads TGTGCCAGCCTCGATCGCAGTGATTCCACTGAAGCTTTCTTT.

V usage is TRBV5-4 and J usage is TRBJ1-2, with D unclear. This CDR3 is 14 amino acids long. Trimming took off 4 bases at V and 1 base at J, with 11 bases between the two ends. Germline CDR1 is SGHNT and CDR2 is YYREEE (reference sequence). Here the CDR3 DNA reads TGTGCCAGCAGCGAGGTCGGAATTAACTATGGCTACACCTTC. Its protein is CASSEVGINYGYTF.

V gene TRBV9 combines with J gene TRBJ2-7; possible D gene TRBD2, 6 bases. CDR1 and CDR2 (germline): SGDLS, YYNGEE. The CDR3 consists of 13 residues. Trimming cost V 8 bases and J 1 base, with 13 bases left between them. CDR3 sequence (DNA): TGTGCCAGTGGGGGAGGAGCTTCCTACGAGCAGTACTTC. Protein product: CASGGGASYEQYF.

The CDR3 DNA reads TGTGCTAGTGGTGGCCCTCGGGACAGTAGCACAGATACGCAGTATTTT. Protein sequence: CASGGPRDSSTDTQYF. V is TRBV12-5 and J is TRBJ2-3; TRBD1 agrees at 7 bases. Trimming at V came to 5 bases and at J to 0 bases, leaving 8 bases not matched to a gene. There are 16 residues in the CDR3. Germline loops: CDR1 LGHNT, CDR2 FRNRAP.

V is TRBV5-6 and J is TRBJ2-1; D gene uncertain. Trimming left V 1 base short and J 5 bases short, with 16 bases between. Germline loops: CDR1 SGHDT, CDR2 YYEEEE. The CDR3 spans 16 residues. As DNA, the CDR3 is TGTGCCAGCAGCTTGTTGGGTCGAAACAATGACAATGAGCAGTTCTTC. This gives the protein CASSLLGRNNDNEQFF.

The genes are TRBV14 and TRBJ2-7, with TRBD1 identical over 11 bases. The V and J ends lost 5 bases and 6 bases, in that order; junction bases with no gene match: 9. The CDR3 consists of 15 residues. Germline-derived CDR1 and CDR2 are SGHDN and FVKESK. The CDR3 loop reads CASSTLGQGAGEQYF. DNA of the CDR3: TGTGCCAGCAGCACTTTAGGACAGGGGGCGGGCGAGCAGTACTTC.

This clone was found a few times. A read error may produce the germline difference seen at one junction end. The chain links TRBV30 to TRBJ2-2; 9 nucleotides align to TRBD2. The CDR3 covers 17 residues. Germline V gene sequence: CDR1 GTSNPN, CDR2 SVGIG (reference sequence). CDR3: CAWTGTRTSVGHRGAVF. Written as DNA, the CDR3 is TGTGCCTGGACCGGGACTAGGACTAGCGTGGGACACCGGGGAGCTGTTTTT.

The chain recombines TRBV11-3 with TRBJ2-7; D is ambiguous. Germline V lookup: CDR1 SGHNT, CDR2 YENEEA. Trimming took off 5 bases at V and 5 bases at J, with 10 bases between the two ends. CDR3 length equals 12 residues. The CDR3 spells CASSPRPDEQYF. CDR3 DNA: TGTGCCAGCAGCCCACGTCCCGACGAGCAGTACTTC.

The CDR3 region is CASSGTSGYEQYF. Here the CDR3 DNA reads TGTGCCAGCTCTGGGACTAGCGGCTACGAGCAGTACTTC. The V gene is TRBV7-9, the J gene TRBJ2-7; 11 bases are a match to TRBD2. Germline loops: CDR1 SEHNR, CDR2 FQNEAQ (reference sequence). The CDR3 is 13 amino acids. V dropped 8 bases and J dropped 3; count of bases not matched to a gene: 3.

This chain links TRBV7-2 with TRBJ2-3, with D unclear. There are 16 residues in the CDR3. V was clipped by 4 bases and J by 0 bases, with 14 bases between them. The germline V gene encodes CDR1 SGHTA and CDR2 FQGNSA. In nucleotides, the CDR3 is TGTGCCAGCAGCTCCTCACTATGGGGTAGCACAGATACGCAGTATTTT. Translating it yields CASSSSLWGSTDTQYF.

The V call is TRBV5-1, the J call TRBJ2-7; 11 bases agree with TRBD1. J was trimmed by 3 bases and V by 4 bases; bases with no gene match: 6. The CDR3 spans 15 residues. Germline-derived CDR1 and CDR2 are SGHRS and YFSETQ. CDR3 residues: CASSPGTGGNYEQYF. The CDR3 DNA sequence: TGCGCCAGCAGCCCGGGGACAGGGGGAAACTACGAGCAGTACTTC. Supplemented by reference TRBV5-1 and TRBJ2-7, the full variable domain reads KAGVTQTPRYLIKTRGQQVTLSCSPISGHRSVSWYQQTPGQGLQFLFEYFSETQRNKGNFPGRFSGRQFSNSRSEMNVSTLELGDSALYLCASSPGTGGNYEQYFGPGTRLTVT.

The chain uses TRBV5-1 and TRBJ2-1, with 8 bases identical to TRBD2. V trimming: 3 bases; J trimming: 10 bases; junction bases outside the gene matches: 21. CDR1 and CDR2 (germline): SGHRS, YFSETQ. The CDR3 covers 18 residues. CDR3 nucleotide sequence: TGCGCCAGCAGCTCCGGGGGGGGCGGCATCGGGCTACGCCGCGAGCAGTTCTTC. The encoded protein is CASSSGGGGIGLRREQFF. The full variable domain, in which reference TRBV5-1 and TRBJ2-1 provide the parts outside the CDR3, is KAGVTQTPRYLIKTRGQQVTLSCSPISGHRSVSWYQQTPGQGLQFLFEYFSETQRNKGNFPGRFSGRQFSNSRSEMNVSTLELGDSALYLCASSSGGGGIGLRREQFFGPGTRLTVL.

V usage is TRBV5-4 and J usage is TRBJ1-5; D gene unclear. The CDR3 sequence is 13 residues long. V shed 5 bases and J shed 9 bases, with 15 bases lying between them. CDR1 and CDR2 from the germline V gene are SGHNT and YYREEE (reference sequence). DNA for the CDR3: TGTGCCAGCAGGGAATCCTTAGCGTGGCCCCAGCATTTT. Protein sequence: CASRESLAWPQHF.

The J gene is TRBJ1-5, the V gene TRBV9; the D is unclear. Trimming shortened V by 2 bases and J by 1 base, and 7 bases separated the two germline ends. This CDR3 region has 14 residues. The germline V gene encodes CDR1 SGDLS and CDR2 YYNGEE. The CDR3 coding sequence is TGTGCCAGCAGCGTTGCGGGGAGCAATCAGCCCCAGCATTTT. Its protein product is CASSVAGSNQPQHF.

This clone was found a few times. This sequence joins TRBV4-2 and TRBJ2-7, with 9 bases fitting TRBD1. The CDR3 extends over 13 amino acids. V trimming: 2 bases; J trimming: 5 bases; junction bases outside the gene matches: 1. Germline CDR1 and CDR2: LGHNA and YNFKEQ. CDR3 region: CASSQRTGDEQYF. CDR3 DNA: TGTGCCAGCAGCCAAAGGACAGGGGACGAGCAGTACTTC.

This chain links TRBV19 with TRBJ1-1; perhaps TRBD1 as D (5 bases). CDR1 is LNHDA, CDR2 SQIVND, per germline (reference sequence). The CDR3 is made up of 15 amino acids. Trimming cost V 3 bases and J 0 bases, with 11 bases left between them. The DNA for the CDR3 is TGTGCCAGTAGTATTTTGGGACGGTTGAACACTGAAGCTTTCTTT. This codes for CASSILGRLNTEAFF.

J is TRBJ1-1 and V is TRBV15; weak D call: TRBD1 (5 bases). Trimming left V 4 bases short and J 10 bases short, with 31 bases between. The CDR3 runs 18 residues. The germline CDR1 and CDR2 sequences are LNHNV and YYDKDF (reference sequence). CDR3 sequence reads: CATSNVLARAPSRGSAFF. The DNA for the CDR3 is TGTGCCACCAGCAACGTACTGGCCAGGGCCCCTTCCCGTGGGTCAGCTTTCTTT.

This chain joins TRBV6-6 and TRBJ1-5, with D tentatively TRBD1 (6 bases). This CDR3 comprises 16 residues. Germline CDR1 and CDR2: MNHNY and SVGAGI (reference sequence). V dropped 3 bases and J dropped 0 bases, with 12 bases sitting between them. CDR3 sequence: CASSYKGTYSNQPQHF. CDR3 bases: TGTGCCAGCAGTTATAAGGGGACATATAGCAATCAGCCCCAGCATTTT.

The chain links TRBV27 to TRBJ2-7; weak D call: TRBD2 (6 bases). The germline CDR1 and CDR2 sequences are MNHEY and SMNVEV (reference sequence). CDR3 size: 14 residues. V was clipped by 0 bases and J by 3 bases, with 9 bases between them. Written as DNA, the CDR3 is TGTGCCAGCAGTTTATCCGCGGGATTCTACGAGCAGTACTTC. It codes for CASSLSAGFYEQYF.

This clone appeared once. J is TRBJ2-1 and V is TRBV18, with 7 bases matching TRBD1. J was trimmed by 4 bases and V by 6 bases; bases with no gene match: 15. CDR3 length: 17 amino acids. Germline CDR1 and CDR2: KGHSH and LQKENI. The CDR3 sequence is CASSPTPDRVIYNEQFF. The CDR3 DNA follows: TGTGCCAGCTCCCCCACTCCCGACAGGGTTATATACAATGAGCAGTTCTTC.

V and J are TRBV18 and TRBJ1-2, with 7 bases that match TRBD1. V lost 2 bases, J lost 4 bases, and 10 bases stayed unmatched. From germline, CDR1 is KGHSH and CDR2 LQKENI. The CDR3 totals 16 residues. DNA of the CDR3: TGTGCCAGCTCACCATTATCGGGACAGTTTGCCTATGGCTACACCTTC. Its protein is CASSPLSGQFAYGYTF.

J is TRBJ1-5 and V is TRBV6-5, with TRBD1 as a possible D gene (5 bases). The CDR3 is 16 residues long. V was trimmed by 3 bases and J by 2 bases, leaving 14 bases between them. From germline, CDR1 is MNHEY and CDR2 SVGAGI. For the CDR3, the DNA is TGTGCCAGCAGTTATTCCAGACAGACTGGCAATCAGCCCCAGCATTTT. Encoded protein: CASSYSRQTGNQPQHF.